This entry lists 10 T cell receptor beta chains sequenced from one sample in a study of blood T cell repertoires in COVID-19. TCRdb keeps only in-frame clones here, not all; method: immunoSEQ multiplex PCR. The table records some 180,000 clones, around 79% of them present only once. The specimen was peripheral blood. These receptors were obtained from a woman in her forties with COVID-19, enrolled during active disease.

This clone showed up just once. The chain uses TRBV21-1 and TRBJ2-1; TRBD2 is the table's D call, not checked against the DNA. TRBV21-1 is noted as a pseudogene. The CDR3 covers 15 residues. CDR3 in amino acids: CASSKAERERDEQFF. CDR3 nucleotide sequence: TGTGCCAGCAGCAAAGCCGAGCGGGAGAGGGATGAGCAGTTCTTC.

Only a few counts were recorded for this clone. The rearrangement links TRBV5-1 to TRBJ2-4, with 7 bases that match TRBD1. Germline CDR1 is SGHRS and CDR2 is YFSETQ. With V trimmed by 0 bases and J by 8 bases, 8 bases remained unmatched. CDR3 length equals 15 residues. The CDR3 spells CASSLGSTGRDIQYF. The CDR3, as DNA: TGCGCCAGCAGCTTGGGGTCGACAGGGCGAGACATTCAGTACTTC.

V usage is TRBV4-1 and J usage is TRBJ2-1; the match to TRBD2 covers 7 bases. V lost 4 bases and J lost 8; bases outside the gene matches: 11. This CDR3 spans 15 amino acids. Looked up from germline, CDR1 is MGHRA and CDR2 is YSYEKL. Written as DNA, the CDR3 is TGCGCCAGCAGCCCCACGTCGGGGGAGGGTGATGAGCAGTTCTTC. Translating gives CASSPTSGEGDEQFF.

V usage is TRBV7-8 and J usage is TRBJ1-4; TRBD1 matches at 8 bases. The V gene's germline CDR1 is SGHVS and CDR2 FQNEAQ. The CDR3 is 15 amino acids. J lost 5 bases, V lost 5 bases, and 7 bases had no gene match. The CDR3 DNA is TGTGCCAGCAGCCGTACAGGGGGGTACAATGAAAAACTGTTTTTT. Encoded protein: CASSRTGGYNEKLFF.

This chain uses TRBV6-5 with TRBJ1-2; the D is unclear. The ends were cut back, 10 bases at V and 4 bases at J, with 22 bases in the middle. The CDR3 runs to 15 residues. Germline-derived CDR1 and CDR2 are MNHEY and SVGAGI. CDR3 in amino acids: CATTVIERASYGYTF. DNA for the CDR3: TGTGCCACTACGGTTATCGAGAGGGCCTCCTATGGCTACACCTTC.

The chain joins TRBV5-1 to TRBJ2-5, with TRBD1 identical over 7 bases. Germline values: CDR1 SGHRS, CDR2 YFSETQ. J gave up 2 bases and V 0 bases, and 4 bases lay outside the gene matches. The CDR3 covers 15 residues. The CDR3 loop is CASSLGGTAQETQYF. The CDR3 DNA follows: TGCGCCAGCAGCTTGGGAGGGACAGCACAAGAGACCCAGTACTTC.

J is TRBJ2-7 and V is TRBV4-1; 11 bases agree with TRBD2. Trimming cost V 4 bases and J 5 bases; bases outside gene matches: 4. The V gene's germline CDR1 is MGHRA and CDR2 YSYEKL. The CDR3 is 14 residues long. The CDR3, as DNA: TGCGCCAGCAGCCGTATAGCGGGGGGGAACGAGCAGTACTTC. Translating gives CASSRIAGGNEQYF.

V and J are TRBV5-4 and TRBJ2-3; a possible D gene is TRBD2 (6 bases). The CDR3 runs to 16 residues. The V gene lost 3 bases and the J gene lost 2 bases, with 16 bases spanning the gap. In germline, CDR1 is SGHNT, CDR2 YYREEE (reference sequence). The chain's CDR3 is CASSSKPGLPTDTQYF. The CDR3 nucleotides read TGTGCCAGCAGCTCCAAACCGGGACTTCCCACAGATACGCAGTATTTT.

This chain's CDR3 is CASTERGRNNEQFF. In nucleotides, the CDR3 is TGTGCCAGCACGGAGAGGGGGCGTAACAATGAGCAGTTCTTC. V usage is TRBV7-9 and J usage is TRBJ2-1; 7 nucleotides line up with TRBD1. The trim removed 7 bases at V and 5 bases at J, leaving 8 bases unmatched. CDR1 SEHNR and CDR2 FQNEAQ come from the germline V gene (reference sequence). The CDR3 loop spans 14 amino acids. Complete variable domain (other parts from reference TRBV7-9 and TRBJ2-1): DTGVSQNPRHKITKRGQNVTFRCDPISEHNRLYWYRQTLGQGPEFLTYFQNEAQLEKSRLLSDRFSAERPKGSFSTLEIQRTEQGDSAMYLCASTERGRNNEQFFGPGTRLTVL.

This clone was counted many times. The J gene is TRBJ1-5, the V gene TRBV30; D is unresolved. Per germline, CDR1 GTSNPN and CDR2 SVGIG (reference sequence). This CDR3 has 13 residues. Trimming pared 0 bases from V and 6 bases from J, leaving 9 bases between. CDR3 loop: CAWSVSRSQPQHF. CDR3 in DNA: TGTGCCTGGAGTGTTTCGCGAAGTCAGCCCCAGCATTTT. The variable domain in full, with the rest retrieved from reference TRBV30 and TRBJ1-5, is SQTIHQWPATLVQPVGSPLSLECTVEGTSNPNLYWYRQAAGRGLQLLFYSVGIGQISSEVPQNLSASRPQDRQFILSSKKLLLSDSGFYLCAWSVSRSQPQHFGDGTRLSIL.